The T cell receptor beta chain described here comes from a study of cytomegalovirus exposure and HLA in healthy donors. Study-level findings and limits: The study put roughly 160 TCR beta chains on its list as cytomegalovirus-associated.

PCR involved 60 Vbeta and 13 Jbeta primers. Libraries were prepared by immunoSEQ multiplex PCR; TCRdb keeps only in-frame clonotypes and omits some of them. The data contain approximately 180,000 clones, 75% to 80% of them seen just once; the ten biggest clones take up nearly 6.5%. The CDR3 is 17 amino acids. V was trimmed by 2 bases and J by 3 bases, leaving 17 bases between them. Germline V gene lookup returns CDR1 MNHNS and CDR2 SASEGT. To note about this clone: The antigen remains unidentified.

This clonotype originated in a man aged 35 to 55 in good health and CMV-seropositive. Sequenced input: PBMCs. The V and J genes are TRBV6-1 and TRBJ2-1, with a tentative D call TRBD2 (5 bases). This chain's CDR3 is CASSERGEGYVYNEQFF. Here the CDR3 DNA reads TGTGCCAGCAGTGAACGTGGTGAGGGATACGTCTACAATGAGCAGTTCTTC.